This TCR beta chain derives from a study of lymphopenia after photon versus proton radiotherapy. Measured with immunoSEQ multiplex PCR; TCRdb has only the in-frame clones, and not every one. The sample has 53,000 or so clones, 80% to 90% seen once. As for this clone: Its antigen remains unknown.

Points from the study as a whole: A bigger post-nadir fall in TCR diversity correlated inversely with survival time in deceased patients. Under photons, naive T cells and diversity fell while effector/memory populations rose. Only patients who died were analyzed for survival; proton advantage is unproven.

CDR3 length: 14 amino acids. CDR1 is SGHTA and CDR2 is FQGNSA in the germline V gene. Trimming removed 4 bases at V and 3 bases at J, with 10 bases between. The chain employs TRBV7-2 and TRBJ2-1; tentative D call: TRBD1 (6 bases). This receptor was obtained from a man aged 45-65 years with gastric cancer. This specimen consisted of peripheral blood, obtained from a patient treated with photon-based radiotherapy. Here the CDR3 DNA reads TGTGCCAGCAGCTCATGGGGGCTCTACAATGAGCAGTTCTTC. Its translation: CASSSWGLYNEQFF. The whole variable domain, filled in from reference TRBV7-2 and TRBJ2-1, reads GAGVSQSPSNKVTEKGKDVELRCDPISGHTALYWYRQSLGQGLEFLIYFQGNSAPDKSGLPSDRFSAERTGGSVSTLTIQRTQQEDSAVYLCASSSWGLYNEQFFGPGTRLTVL.